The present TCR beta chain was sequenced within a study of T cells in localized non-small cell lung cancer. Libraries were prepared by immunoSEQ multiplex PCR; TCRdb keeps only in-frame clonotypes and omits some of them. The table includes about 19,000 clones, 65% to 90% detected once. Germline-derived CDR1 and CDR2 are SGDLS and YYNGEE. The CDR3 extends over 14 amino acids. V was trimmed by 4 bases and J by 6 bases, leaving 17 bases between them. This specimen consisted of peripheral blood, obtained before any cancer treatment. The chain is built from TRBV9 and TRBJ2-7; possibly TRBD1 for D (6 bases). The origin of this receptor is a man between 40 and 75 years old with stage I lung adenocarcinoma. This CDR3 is CASSSTPMTGEQYF. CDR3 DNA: TGTGCCAGCAGCTCTACACCAATGACAGGCGAGCAGTACTTC.